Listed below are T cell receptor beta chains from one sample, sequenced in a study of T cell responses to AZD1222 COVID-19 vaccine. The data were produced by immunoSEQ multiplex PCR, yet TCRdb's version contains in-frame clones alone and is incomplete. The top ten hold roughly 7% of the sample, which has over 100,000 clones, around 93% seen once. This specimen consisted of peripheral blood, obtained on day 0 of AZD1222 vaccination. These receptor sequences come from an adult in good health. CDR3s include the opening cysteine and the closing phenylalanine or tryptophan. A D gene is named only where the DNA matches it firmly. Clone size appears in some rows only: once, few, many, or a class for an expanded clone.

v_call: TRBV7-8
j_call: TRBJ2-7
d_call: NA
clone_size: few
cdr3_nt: TGTGCCAGCAGCTTAGCGGTGTCGTCATCAGAATACGAGCAGTACTTC
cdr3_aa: CASSLAVSSSEYEQYF

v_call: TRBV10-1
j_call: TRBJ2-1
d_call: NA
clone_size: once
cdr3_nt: TGCGCCAGCAGTTCCCAGGACAATGAGCAGTTCTTC
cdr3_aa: CASSSQDNEQFF

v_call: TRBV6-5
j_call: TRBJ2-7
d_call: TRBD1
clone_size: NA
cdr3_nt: TGTGCCAGCAGTCAGACACAGGGGGCACAACAGTACTTC
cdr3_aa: CASSQTQGAQQYF

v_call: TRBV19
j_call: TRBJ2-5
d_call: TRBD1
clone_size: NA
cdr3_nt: TGTGCCAGTAGTATAGTACAGGGGCCTGTCGGGACCCAGTACTTC
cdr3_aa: CASSIVQGPVGTQYF

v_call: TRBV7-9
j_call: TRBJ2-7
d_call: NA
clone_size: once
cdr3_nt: TGTGCCAGCAGCTCCCGACAAGCAGCCTACGAGCAGTACTTC
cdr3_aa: CASSSRQAAYEQYF

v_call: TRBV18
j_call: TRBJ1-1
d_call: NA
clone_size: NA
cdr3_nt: TGTGCCAGCTTGCAGGGCGGGTGGAACACTGAAGCTTTCTTT
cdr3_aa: CASLQGGWNTEAFF

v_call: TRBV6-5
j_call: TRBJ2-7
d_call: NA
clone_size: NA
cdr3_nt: TGTGCCAGCAGTTACTCGTACAGTGGATCCTACGAGCAGTACTTC
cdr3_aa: CASSYSYSGSYEQYF

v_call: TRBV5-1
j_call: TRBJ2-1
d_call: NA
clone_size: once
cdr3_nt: TGCGCCAGCAGCTTGGGAGGGGGGCATTCGCACAATGAGCAGTTCTTC
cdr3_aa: CASSLGGGHSHNEQFF

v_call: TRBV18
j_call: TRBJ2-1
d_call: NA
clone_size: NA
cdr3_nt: TGTGCCAGCTCACCTAGGCAGGTGCAGGGAAATGAGCAGTTCTTC
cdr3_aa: CASSPRQVQGNEQFF

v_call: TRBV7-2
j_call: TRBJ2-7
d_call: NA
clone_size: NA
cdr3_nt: TGTGCCAGCAGCTTAGTGGCAGCACCCTACGAGCAGTACTTC
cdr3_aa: CASSLVAAPYEQYF

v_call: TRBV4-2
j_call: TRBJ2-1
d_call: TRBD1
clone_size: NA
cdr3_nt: TGTGCCAGCAGCCTTGTGCAAGGACAGGGCTCGGATGAGCAGTTCTTC
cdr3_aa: CASSLVQGQGSDEQFF

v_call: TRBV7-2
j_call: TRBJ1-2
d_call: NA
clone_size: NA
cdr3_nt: TGTGCCAGCAGCTTGGAGGGTCCCGTACTCTATGGCTACACCTTC
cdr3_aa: CASSLEGPVLYGYTF

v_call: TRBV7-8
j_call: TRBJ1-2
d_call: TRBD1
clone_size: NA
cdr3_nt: TGTGCCAGCAGCTTAGAGGGCAGGGGGCTACGGTACACCTTC
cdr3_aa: CASSLEGRGLRYTF

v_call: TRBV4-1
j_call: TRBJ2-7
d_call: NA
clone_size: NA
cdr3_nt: TGCGCCAGCAGCCAAGGACTAATCTCCTACGAGCAGTACTTC
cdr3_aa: CASSQGLISYEQYF

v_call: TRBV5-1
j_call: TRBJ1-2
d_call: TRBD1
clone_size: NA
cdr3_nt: TGCGCCAGCAGCCCGACAGGGGGCGTTGGCTATGGCTACACCTTC
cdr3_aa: CASSPTGGVGYGYTF

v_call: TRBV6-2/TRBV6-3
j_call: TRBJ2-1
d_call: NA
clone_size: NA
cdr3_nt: TGTGCCAGCAGCCCTCGTGGCGGGGGCCTCTACAATGAGCAGTTCTTC
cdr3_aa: CASSPRGGGLYNEQFF

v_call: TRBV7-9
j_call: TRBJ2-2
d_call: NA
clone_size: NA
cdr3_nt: TGTGCCAGCAGCTCGGGACCCATGGGGGTTGCCGGGGAGCTGTTTTTT
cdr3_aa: CASSSGPMGVAGELFF

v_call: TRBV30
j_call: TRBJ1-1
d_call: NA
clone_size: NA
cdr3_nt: TGTGCCTGGGCGGGGGCCACTGAAGCTTTCTTT
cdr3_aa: CAWAGATEAFF

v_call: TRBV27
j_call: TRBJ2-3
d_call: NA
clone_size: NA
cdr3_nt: TGTGCCAGCAGTTTATCGTTCCGAGATACGCAGTATTTT
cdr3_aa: CASSLSFRDTQYF

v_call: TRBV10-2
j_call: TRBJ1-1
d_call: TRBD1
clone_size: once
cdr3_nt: TGCGCCAGCACATATCAGGGGGTTAGTTCCGCTTTCTTT
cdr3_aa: CASTYQGVSSAFF

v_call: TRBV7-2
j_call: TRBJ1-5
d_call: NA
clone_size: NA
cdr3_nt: TGTGCCAGCAGCTTTGTCCGAGGGCATCAGCCCCAGCATTTT
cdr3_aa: CASSFVRGHQPQHF

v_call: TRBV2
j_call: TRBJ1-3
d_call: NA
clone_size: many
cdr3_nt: TGTGCCAGCAGTGAGCAGGGGCCGGGAAACACCATATATTTT
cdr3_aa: CASSEQGPGNTIYF

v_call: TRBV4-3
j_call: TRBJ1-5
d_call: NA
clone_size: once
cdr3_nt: TGCGCCAGCAGCCAAGACCGGACAGTCAATCAGCCCCAGCATTTT
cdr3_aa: CASSQDRTVNQPQHF

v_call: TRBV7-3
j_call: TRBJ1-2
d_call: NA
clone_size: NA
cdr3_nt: TGTGCCAGCAGCCCTAATGGGGGTCTCGGAGGCTACACCTTC
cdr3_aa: CASSPNGGLGGYTF

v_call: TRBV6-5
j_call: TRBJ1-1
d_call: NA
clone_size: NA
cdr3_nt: TGTGCCAGCAGTTACGCTACAGTGAACACTGAAGCTTTCTTT
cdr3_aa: CASSYATVNTEAFF

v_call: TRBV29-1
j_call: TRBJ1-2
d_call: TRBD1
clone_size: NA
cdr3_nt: TGCAGCGTTGAAGACGGACAGGGAGACCATGGCTACACCTTC
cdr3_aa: CSVEDGQGDHGYTF

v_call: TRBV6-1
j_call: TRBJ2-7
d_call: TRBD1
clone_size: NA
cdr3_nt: TGTGCCAGCAGTGATTCCGGGACAGCGACTCGGGAGCAGTACTTC
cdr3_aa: CASSDSGTATREQYF

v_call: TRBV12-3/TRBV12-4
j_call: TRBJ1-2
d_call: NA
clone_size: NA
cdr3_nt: TGTGCCAGCCGGTGGAGTCTCAACTATGGCTACACCTTC
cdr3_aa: CASRWSLNYGYTF

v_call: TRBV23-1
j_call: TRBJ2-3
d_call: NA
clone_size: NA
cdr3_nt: TGCGCCAGCAGGTTCACAGATACGCAGTATTTT
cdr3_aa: CASRFTDTQYF

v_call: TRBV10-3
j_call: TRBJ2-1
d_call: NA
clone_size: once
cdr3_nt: TGTGCCATCAGTGAATCCGGGTATATTGGGGAGCAGTTCTTC
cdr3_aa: CAISESGYIGEQFF

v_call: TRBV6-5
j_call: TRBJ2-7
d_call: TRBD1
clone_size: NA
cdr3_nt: TGTGCCAGCAGTTCCACAACAGGGGGCCCCTACGAGCAGTACTTC
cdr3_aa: CASSSTTGGPYEQYF

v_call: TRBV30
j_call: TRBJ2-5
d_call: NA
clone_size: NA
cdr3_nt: TGTGCCTGGAGTGGAGTAGGGCAAGAGACCCAGTACTTC
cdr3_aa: CAWSGVGQETQYF

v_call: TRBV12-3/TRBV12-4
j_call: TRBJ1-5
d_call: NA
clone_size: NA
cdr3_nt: TGTGCCAGCAGCGGGGTTGTTCGGCCCCAGCATTTT
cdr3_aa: CASSGVVRPQHF

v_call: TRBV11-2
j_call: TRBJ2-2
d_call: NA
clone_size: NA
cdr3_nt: TGTGCCAGCAGCTGGGCTAGCCTGCCGGACACCGGGGAGCTGTTTTTT
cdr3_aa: CASSWASLPDTGELFF

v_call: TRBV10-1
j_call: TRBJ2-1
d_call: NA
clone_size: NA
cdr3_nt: TGCGCCAGCAGCCTAACTCAAAGGGGTGAGGGCTCCTACAATGAGCAGTTCTTC
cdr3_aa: CASSLTQRGEGSYNEQFF

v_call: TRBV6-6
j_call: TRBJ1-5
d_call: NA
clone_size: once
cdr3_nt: TGTGCCAGCAGTTCAGGGATGGGGCCCAATCAGCCCCAGCATTTT
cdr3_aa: CASSSGMGPNQPQHF

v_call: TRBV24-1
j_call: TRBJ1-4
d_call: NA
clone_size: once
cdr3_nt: TGTGCCACCAGTGATCCTACACCAAACAGCGAAAAACTGTTTTTT
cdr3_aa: CATSDPTPNSEKLFF

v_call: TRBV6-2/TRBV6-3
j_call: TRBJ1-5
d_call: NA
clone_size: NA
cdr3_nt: TGTGCCAGCACCCCTCTGGGCAGCGGCAATCAGCCCCAGCATTTT
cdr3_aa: CASTPLGSGNQPQHF

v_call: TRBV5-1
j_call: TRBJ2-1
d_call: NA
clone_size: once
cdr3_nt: TGCGCCAGCAGCATCGACGGGGGGCCCTACAATGAGCAGTTCTTC
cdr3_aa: CASSIDGGPYNEQFF

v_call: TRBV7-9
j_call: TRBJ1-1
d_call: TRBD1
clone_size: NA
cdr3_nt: TGTGCCAGCAGCTCAGGGGGAATGGGCACTGAAGCTTTCTTT
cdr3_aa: CASSSGGMGTEAFF

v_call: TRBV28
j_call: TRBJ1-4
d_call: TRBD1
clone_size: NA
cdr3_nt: TGTGCCAGCAGTCCGGGACAGGGGGGGACTAATGAAAAACTGTTTTTT
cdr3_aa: CASSPGQGGTNEKLFF

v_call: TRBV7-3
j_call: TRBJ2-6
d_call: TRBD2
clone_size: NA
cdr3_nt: TGTGCCAGCAGCCCGGGACTAGCGCTAAGCTCTGGGGCCAACGTCCTGACTTTC
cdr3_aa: CASSPGLALSSGANVLTF

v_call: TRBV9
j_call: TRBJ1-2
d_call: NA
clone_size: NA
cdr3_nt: TGTGCCAGCAGCGTAACGACAGCAGGTTATGGCTACACCTTC
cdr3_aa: CASSVTTAGYGYTF

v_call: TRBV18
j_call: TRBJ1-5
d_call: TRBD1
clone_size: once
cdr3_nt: TGTGCCAGCTCACCAGGGACAGAACTTCGGCCCCAGCATTTT
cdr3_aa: CASSPGTELRPQHF

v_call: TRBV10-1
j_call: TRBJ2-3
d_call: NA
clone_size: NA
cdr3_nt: TGCGCCAGCAGAGCATCCAGCACAGATACGCAGTATTTT
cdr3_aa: CASRASSTDTQYF

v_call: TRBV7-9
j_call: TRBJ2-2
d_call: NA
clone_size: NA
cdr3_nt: TGTGCCAGCGAGAGCACCGGGGAGCTGTTTTTT
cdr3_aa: CASESTGELFF

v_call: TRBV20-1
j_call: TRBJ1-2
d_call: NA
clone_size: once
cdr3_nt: TGCAGTGCTAAGGGCTTCTATGGCTACACCTTC
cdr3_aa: CSAKGFYGYTF

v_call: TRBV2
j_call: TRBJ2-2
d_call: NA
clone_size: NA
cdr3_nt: TGTGCCGGACAGGAGGGGCCGAACACCGGGGAGCTGTTTTTT
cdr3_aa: CAGQEGPNTGELFF

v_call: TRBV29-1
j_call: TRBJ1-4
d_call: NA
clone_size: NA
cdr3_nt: TGCAGCGTACGCCCGGGAGCAGATGAAAAACTGTTTTTT
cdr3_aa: CSVRPGADEKLFF

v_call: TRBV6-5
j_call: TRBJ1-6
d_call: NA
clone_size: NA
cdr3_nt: TGTGCCAGCAGTTACTCATTAGGGGGTAATTCACCCCTCCACTTT
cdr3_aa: CASSYSLGGNSPLHF

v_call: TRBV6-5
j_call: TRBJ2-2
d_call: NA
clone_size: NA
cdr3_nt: TGTGCCAGCAGTTACTCGGGACGGTGGAACACCGGGGAGCTGTTTTTT
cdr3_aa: CASSYSGRWNTGELFF

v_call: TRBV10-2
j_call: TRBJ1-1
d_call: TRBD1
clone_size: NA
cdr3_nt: TGCGCCAGCAGTGAGTCCAGGGGGCCGGGGGTGTACACTGAAGCTTTCTTT
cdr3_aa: CASSESRGPGVYTEAFF

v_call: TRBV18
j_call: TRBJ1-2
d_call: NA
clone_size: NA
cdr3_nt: TGTGCCAGCTCACCCTCGGCCCCTACCCCAGGTGCCTATGGCTACACCTTC
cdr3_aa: CASSPSAPTPGAYGYTF

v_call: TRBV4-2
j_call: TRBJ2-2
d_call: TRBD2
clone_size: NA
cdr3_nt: TGTGCCAGCAGCCAAGGACTAGCGGCGGACGGGGGCACCGGGGAGCTGTTTTTT
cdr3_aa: CASSQGLAADGGTGELFF

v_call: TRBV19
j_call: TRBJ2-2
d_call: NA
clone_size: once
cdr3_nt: TGTGCCAGTAGCGCGACCCTAACCGGGGAGCTGTTTTTT
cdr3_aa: CASSATLTGELFF

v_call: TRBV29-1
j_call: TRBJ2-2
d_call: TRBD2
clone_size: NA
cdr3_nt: TGCAGCGTTGAAATTGGCCTAGCGGGGGCCCACGGCGGGGAGCTGTTTTTT
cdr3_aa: CSVEIGLAGAHGGELFF

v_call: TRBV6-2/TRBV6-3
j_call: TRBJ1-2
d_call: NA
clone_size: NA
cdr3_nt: TGTGCCAGCAGCCTTACCCCCACCGGCAGGGAACATGGCTACACCTTC
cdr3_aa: CASSLTPTGREHGYTF